This T cell receptor beta chain stems from a study of T cells in Graves' hyperthyroidism and ophthalmopathy. Points from the study as a whole: The model forecast ophthalmopathy, anticipating it by a median around 6.5 months before onset. Blood samples included most of the expanded thyroid clonotypes exceeding 0.001.

The CDR3 is 16 amino acids. Germline V gene data show CDR1 as SGHNT and CDR2 as YYREEE (reference sequence). Germline trimming cut 2 bases from V and 5 bases from J; bases unmatched to any gene: 11. Absence of ophthalmopathy progression within 18 months defined stable Graves' hyperthyroidism. For the diagnoses, clinical symptoms, serum thyroxine and TRAb, thyroid ultrasound and orbital computed tomography were used. As concerns this clonotype: Its target is not known.

TCR beta CDR3 region amplification was performed from RNA transcripts. The HTBI set primed first-round TCR CDR3 RT-PCR. TCRdb processed the multiplex PCR reads anew with MiXCR; each CDR3 protein has one entry. The sample records about 760,000 distinct CDR3 sequences, around a third being singletons. The sequencing input was blood. This TCR came from a woman aged 40 to 50 with Graves' hyperthyroidism. The V call is TRBV5-4, the J call TRBJ1-1, with TRBD1 identical over 8 bases. The CDR3 loop is CASSLTGGRGYTEAFF. The CDR3 region has the DNA TGTGCCAGCAGCTTAACAGGGGGGAGGGGGTATACTGAAGCTTTCTTT.